One and the same sample provided the 21 T cell receptor beta chains below, sequenced in a study of cytomegalovirus exposure and HLA in healthy donors (dated by TCRdb to the late 2010s). The library was built by means of the immunoSEQ multiplex PCR assay. The multiplex PCR relied on a mix of 60 forward primers for TCR Vbeta segments and 13 reverse primers for TCR Jbeta segments. TCRdb limited this immuneACCESS table to in-frame rearrangements with V and J called. A share of clones is missing; checked studies link under half to unresolved V genes, and the rest is unexplained. This sample's table carries roughly 71,000 clones. About 4.5% of the sample belongs to the ten largest clones. Input material: PBMCs. The receptors stem from a middle-aged woman in good health and CMV-seropositive.

The chain carries TRBV19 and TRBJ2-2, with D tentatively TRBD2 (6 bases). The CDR3 spans 13 residues. V was cut by 9 bases and J by 7 bases, with 15 bases left in between. The germline CDR1 and CDR2 sequences are LNHDA and SQIVND (reference sequence). The chain's CDR3 is CASSGGLYGELFF. CDR3 sequence (DNA): TGTGCCAGCTCAGGAGGGCTGTACGGGGAGCTGTTTTTT.

This chain links TRBV13 with TRBJ2-7; 7 bases line up with TRBD2. V lost 3 bases and J lost 6; bases outside the gene matches: 11. Germline V CDR1 and CDR2: PRHDT, FYEKMQ (reference sequence). The CDR3 runs 15 residues. CDR3 bases: TGTGCCAGCAGCTTCTTTCGCGGGGGTGGAATCGAGCAGTACTTC. It specifies CASSFFRGGGIEQYF. The full variable domain, rest sourced from reference TRBV13 and TRBJ2-7, is AAGVIQSPRHLIKEKRETATLKCYPIPRHDTVYWYQQGPGQDPQFLISFYEKMQSDKGSIPDRFSAQQFSDYHSELNMSSLELGDSALYFCASSFFRGGGIEQYFGPGTRLTVT.

The gene calls are TRBV11-2 and TRBJ2-3; 11 bases are shared with TRBD2. The germline CDR1 and CDR2 sequences are SGHAT and FQNNGV. CDR3 size: 16 residues. Losses at the gene ends were 5 bases for V and 3 bases for J; bases not matched to a gene: 7. In nucleotides, the CDR3 is TGTGCCAGCAGCGCCTTAGCGGGGGGGCGGACAGATACGCAGTATTTT. Its protein product is CASSALAGGRTDTQYF. Full variable domain (remainder filled in from reference TRBV11-2 and TRBJ2-3): EAGVAQSPRYKIIEKRQSVAFWCNPISGHATLYWYQQILGQGPKLLIQFQNNGVVDDSQLPKDRFSAERLKGVDSTLKIQPAKLEDSAVYLCASSALAGGRTDTQYFGPGTRLTVL.

The rearrangement uses TRBV18 and TRBJ2-3; a weak D match, TRBD1 (6 bases). The V end lost 3 bases, the J end lost 1 base, and 11 bases lay between the germline ends. The CDR3 spans 15 residues. Germline V gene data show CDR1 as KGHSH and CDR2 as LQKENI. CDR3 in amino acids: CASSPTEGGTDTQYF. DNA for the CDR3: TGTGCCAGCTCACCGACAGAGGGGGGCACAGATACGCAGTATTTT.

This chain connects TRBV10-3 to TRBJ2-1; 9 bases are a match to TRBD2. Unmatched junction bases numbered 4, after V lost 6 bases and J lost 4 bases. The germline V gene encodes CDR1 ENHRY and CDR2 SYGVKD. This CDR3 region has 14 residues. The CDR3 spells CAIRETSGYNEQFF. The DNA of the CDR3 is TGTGCCATCAGAGAGACTAGCGGTTACAATGAGCAGTTCTTC.

This sequence joins TRBV6-1 and TRBJ1-1; D is unclear. This CDR3 has 13 residues. Trimming stripped 1 base from V and 0 bases from J, with 3 bases between. Germline values: CDR1 MNHNS, CDR2 SASEGT. The CDR3 DNA is TGTGCCAGCAGTGAAGTATTGAACACTGAAGCTTTCTTT. Translation: CASSEVLNTEAFF.

The chain joins TRBV2 to TRBJ1-1; D possibly corresponds to TRBD1 (6 bases). The V gene lost 5 bases and the J gene lost 5 bases, with 12 bases spanning the gap. Germline lookup yields CDR1 SNHLY and CDR2 FYNNEI. CDR3 length: 13 amino acids. The CDR3 DNA follows: TGTGCCAGCAGTCTAATTAGGGGGACTGAAGCTTTCTTT. Amino acids: CASSLIRGTEAFF.

This rearrangement joins TRBV7-6 to TRBJ2-7; D might be TRBD2 (5 bases). The V end was cut by 5 bases, the J end by 4 bases, with 9 bases between. This CDR3 is built from 12 residues. The germline V gene has CDR1 SGHVS and CDR2 FNYEAQ. Here the CDR3 DNA reads TGTGCCAGCAGCCCACCGGGGTACGAGCAGTACTTC. Its protein is CASSPPGYEQYF.

The chain has TRBV7-6 and TRBJ2-7, with TRBD1 identical over 7 bases. This CDR3 region has 14 residues. V shed 5 bases and J 2 bases; nucleotides not matched to a gene: 6. CDR1 and CDR2 (germline): SGHVS, FNYEAQ. In DNA form, the CDR3 reads TGTGCCAGCAGCGACGGGCAGGGGGCCTACGAGCAGTACTTC. Residues: CASSDGQGAYEQYF.

J is TRBJ2-3 and V is TRBV4-2, with D perhaps matching TRBD2 (6 bases). The CDR3 has 14 residues. V was trimmed by 1 base and J by 4 bases, leaving 9 bases between them. Germline-derived CDR1 and CDR2 are LGHNA and YNFKEQ. The CDR3 protein is CASSQGGGADTQYF. As DNA, the CDR3 is TGTGCCAGCAGCCAAGGGGGCGGGGCAGATACGCAGTATTTT.

The V call is TRBV21-1, the J call TRBJ1-4; the tabulated D call, TRBD1, remains unverified against the DNA. TRBV21-1 is a known pseudogene. This CDR3 has 16 amino acids. As DNA, the CDR3 is TGTGCCAGCAGTTTGTGTGACAGGGGGCGAAGGGAAAAACTGTTTTTT. It translates to CASSLCDRGRREKLFF.

This chain uses TRBV27 with TRBJ2-7; D is uncertain. CDR3 length equals 15 residues. CDR1 MNHEY and CDR2 SMNVEV come from the germline V gene (reference sequence). V dropped 1 base and J dropped 2 bases, with 12 bases sitting between them. DNA for the CDR3: TGTGCCAGCAGTTTATTGGCGACACCAACCTACGAGCAGTACTTC. This sequence encodes CASSLLATPTYEQYF.

This CDR3 reads CASREGQGSGYTF. Here the CDR3 DNA reads TGTGCCAGCAGGGAGGGACAGGGTAGTGGCTACACCTTC. V and J are TRBV2 and TRBJ1-2; 9 bases match TRBD1. CDR1 and CDR2 from the germline V gene are SNHLY and FYNNEI. The CDR3 totals 13 residues. Germline trimming cut 6 bases from V and 7 bases from J; bases unmatched to any gene: 6.

The chain recombines TRBV28 with TRBJ2-1; possible D gene TRBD1, 6 bases. Germline lookup yields CDR1 MDHEN and CDR2 SYDVKM. The CDR3 length is 15 residues. The V gene lost 8 bases and the J gene lost 6 bases, with 20 bases spanning the gap. CDR3: CASPTPGAVSNEQFF. The CDR3 DNA sequence: TGTGCCAGCCCTACCCCAGGGGCCGTTTCCAATGAGCAGTTCTTC.

The rearrangement uses TRBV19 and TRBJ2-7; TRBD1 is a possible D gene (5 bases). Per germline, CDR1 LNHDA and CDR2 SQIVND (reference sequence). V dropped 4 bases and J dropped 3 bases, with 13 bases sitting between them. The CDR3 consists of 14 residues. For the CDR3, the DNA is TGTGCCAGTAGTAACCCTGGGCAGGGCTACGAGCAGTACTTC. Translating it yields CASSNPGQGYEQYF.

Turning to this clone: The junction departs from germline at one end; a sequencing error may be responsible. The rearrangement joins TRBV11-3 to TRBJ2-2, with D tentatively TRBD1 (5 bases). CDR1 is SGHNT and CDR2 is YENEEA in the germline V gene. This CDR3 is 17 amino acids long. The CDR3 coding sequence is TGTGCCAGCAGCCTAGAGAGAGACAGCCTCAACACCGGGGAGCTGTTTTTT. The encoded protein is CASSLERDSLNTGELFF.

V and J are TRBV19 and TRBJ2-7, with 13 bases aligning to TRBD2. This CDR3 region has 15 residues. CDR1 and CDR2 (germline): LNHDA, SQIVND (reference sequence). Germline trimming cut 5 bases from V and 2 bases from J; bases unmatched to any gene: 3. CDR3 sequence reads: CASSLGLAGTYEQYF. The CDR3 bases are TGTGCCAGTAGTCTGGGACTAGCGGGAACCTACGAGCAGTACTTC.

This chain links TRBV6-4 with TRBJ1-3, with TRBD1 identical over 8 bases. There are 13 residues in the CDR3. Germline V gene data show CDR1 as MRHNA and CDR2 as SNTAGT. V lost 6 bases to trimming and J lost 7 bases; unmatched junction nucleotides: 5. CDR3 sequence (DNA): TGTGCCAGCAGGATCGGACAGGGCAACACCATATATTTT. Amino acid sequence: CASRIGQGNTIYF.

The chain joins TRBV4-2 to TRBJ2-1; 11 nucleotides line up with TRBD2. Germline loops: CDR1 LGHNA, CDR2 YNFKEQ. This CDR3 region has 17 residues. Trimming removed 0 bases from V and 2 bases from J; junction bases left unmatched: 3. This chain's CDR3 is CASSQEPSGGTYNEQFF. The CDR3 nucleotides are TGTGCCAGCAGCCAAGAACCTAGCGGGGGGACCTACAATGAGCAGTTCTTC.

The chain has TRBV5-1 and TRBJ2-1, with a tentative D call TRBD2 (5 bases). CDR3 length equals 14 residues. Trimming took off 6 bases at V and 8 bases at J, with 18 bases between the two ends. Germline V CDR1 and CDR2: SGHRS, YFSETQ. The CDR3 protein is CASTFNSRVDEQFF. The CDR3 DNA follows: TGCGCCAGCACGTTCAACTCGAGGGTCGATGAGCAGTTCTTC.

The V and J genes are TRBV19 and TRBJ2-1; D gene ambiguous. Deletions cut 4 bases from V and 0 bases from J, with 10 bases between. Germline-derived CDR1 and CDR2 are LNHDA and SQIVND (reference sequence). The CDR3 sequence is 15 residues long. The DNA for the CDR3 is TGTGCCAGTAGTACTCTGGTGAGCTCCTACAATGAGCAGTTCTTC. It codes for CASSTLVSSYNEQFF.